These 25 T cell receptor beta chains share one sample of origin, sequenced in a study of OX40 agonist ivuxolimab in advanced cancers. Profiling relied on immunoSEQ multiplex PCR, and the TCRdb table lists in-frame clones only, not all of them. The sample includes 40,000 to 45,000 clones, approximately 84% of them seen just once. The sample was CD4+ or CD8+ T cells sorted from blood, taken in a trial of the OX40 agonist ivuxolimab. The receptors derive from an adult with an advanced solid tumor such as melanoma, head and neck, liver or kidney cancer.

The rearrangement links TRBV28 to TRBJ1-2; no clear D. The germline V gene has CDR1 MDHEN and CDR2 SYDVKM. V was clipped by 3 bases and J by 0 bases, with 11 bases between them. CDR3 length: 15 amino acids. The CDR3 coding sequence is TGTGCCAGCAGTTTCCCCTACACAACTAACTATGGCTACACCTTC. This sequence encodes CASSFPYTTNYGYTF.

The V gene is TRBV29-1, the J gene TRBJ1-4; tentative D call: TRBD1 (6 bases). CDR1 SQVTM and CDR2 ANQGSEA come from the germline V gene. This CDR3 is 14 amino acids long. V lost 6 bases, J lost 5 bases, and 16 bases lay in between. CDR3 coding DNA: TGCAGCGTACCACAGGGTATGGGCAATGAAAAACTGTTTTTT. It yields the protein CSVPQGMGNEKLFF.

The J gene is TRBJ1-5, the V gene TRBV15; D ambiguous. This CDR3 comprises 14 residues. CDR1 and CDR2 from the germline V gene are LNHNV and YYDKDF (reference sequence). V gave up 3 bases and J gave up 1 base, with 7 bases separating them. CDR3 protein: CATSRESSNQPQHF. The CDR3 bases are TGTGCCACCAGCAGGGAGTCGAGCAATCAGCCCCAGCATTTT.

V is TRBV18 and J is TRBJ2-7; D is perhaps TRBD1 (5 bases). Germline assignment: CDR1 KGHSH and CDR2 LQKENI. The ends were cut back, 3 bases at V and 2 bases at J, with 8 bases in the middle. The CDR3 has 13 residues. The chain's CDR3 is CASSPETAYEQYF. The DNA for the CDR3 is TGTGCCAGCTCACCGGAGACAGCCTACGAGCAGTACTTC. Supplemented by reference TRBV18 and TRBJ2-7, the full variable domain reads NAGVMQNPRHLVRRRGQEARLRCSPMKGHSHVYWYRQLPEEGLKFMVYLQKENIIDESGMPKERFSAEFPKEGPSILRIQQVVRGDSAAYFCASSPETAYEQYFGPGTRLTVT.

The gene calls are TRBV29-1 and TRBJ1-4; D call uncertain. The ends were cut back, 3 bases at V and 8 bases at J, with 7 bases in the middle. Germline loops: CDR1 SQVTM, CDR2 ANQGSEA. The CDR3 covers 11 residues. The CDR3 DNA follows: TGCAGCGTTGAGGTAGTGGAAAAACTGTTTTTT. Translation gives CSVEVVEKLFF.

For the CDR3, the DNA is TGTGCCAGCAGTGAACCCCTCCAGCCCCAGCATTTT. This sequence encodes CASSEPLQPQHF. This chain links TRBV6-1 with TRBJ1-5; the D is unclear. The CDR3 consists of 12 residues. Germline V gene lookup returns CDR1 MNHNS and CDR2 SASEGT. The V and J ends lost 2 bases and 7 bases respectively, with 6 bases between them.

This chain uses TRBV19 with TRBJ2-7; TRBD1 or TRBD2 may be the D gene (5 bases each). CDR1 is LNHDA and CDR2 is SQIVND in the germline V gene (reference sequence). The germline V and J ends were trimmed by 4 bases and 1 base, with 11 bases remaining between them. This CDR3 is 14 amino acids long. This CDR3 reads CASSTGDRSYEQYF. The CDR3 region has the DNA TGTGCCAGTAGTACCGGGGACCGATCCTACGAGCAGTACTTC.

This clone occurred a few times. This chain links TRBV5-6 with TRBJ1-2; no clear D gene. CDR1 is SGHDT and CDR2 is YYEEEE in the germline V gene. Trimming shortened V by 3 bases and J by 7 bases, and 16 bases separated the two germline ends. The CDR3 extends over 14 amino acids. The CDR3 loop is CASSSLRLTAGYTF. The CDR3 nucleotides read TGTGCCAGCAGCTCGTTAAGACTGACGGCTGGCTACACCTTC. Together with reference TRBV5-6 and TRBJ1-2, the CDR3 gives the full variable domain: DAGVTQSPTHLIKTRGQQVTLRCSPKSGHDTVSWYQQALGQGPQFIFQYYEEEERQRGNFPDRFSGHQFPNYSSELNVNALLLGDSALYLCASSSLRLTAGYTFGSGTRLTVV.

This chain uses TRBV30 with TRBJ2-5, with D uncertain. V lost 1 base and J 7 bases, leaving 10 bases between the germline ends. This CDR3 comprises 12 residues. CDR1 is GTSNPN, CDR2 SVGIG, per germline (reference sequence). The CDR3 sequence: CAWSAIIGTQYF. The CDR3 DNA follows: TGTGCCTGGAGTGCTATTATTGGGACCCAGTACTTC. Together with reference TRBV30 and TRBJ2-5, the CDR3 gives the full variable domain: SQTIHQWPATLVQPVGSPLSLECTVEGTSNPNLYWYRQAAGRGLQLLFYSVGIGQISSEVPQNLSASRPQDRQFILSSKKLLLSDSGFYLCAWSAIIGTQYFGPGTRLLVL.

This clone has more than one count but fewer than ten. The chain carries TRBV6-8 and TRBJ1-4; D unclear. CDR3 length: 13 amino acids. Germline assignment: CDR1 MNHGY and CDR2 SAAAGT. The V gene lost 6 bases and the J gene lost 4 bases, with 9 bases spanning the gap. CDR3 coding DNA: TGTGCCAGCAGAGCCGACATTAATGAAAAACTGTTTTTT. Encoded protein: CASRADINEKLFF.

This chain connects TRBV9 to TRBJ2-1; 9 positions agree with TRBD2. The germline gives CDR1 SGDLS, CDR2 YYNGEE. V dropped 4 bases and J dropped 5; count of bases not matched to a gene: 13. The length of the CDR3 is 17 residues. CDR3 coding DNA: TGTGCCAGCAGCCTCAGGCAGGGCGGGAGGGGAAACAATGAGCAGTTCTTC. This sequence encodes CASSLRQGGRGNNEQFF. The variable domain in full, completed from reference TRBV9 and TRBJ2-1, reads DSGVTQTPKHLITATGQRVTLRCSPRSGDLSVYWYQQSLDQGLQFLIQYYNGEERAKGNILERFSAQQFPDLHSELNLSSLELGDSALYFCASSLRQGGRGNNEQFFGPGTRLTVL.

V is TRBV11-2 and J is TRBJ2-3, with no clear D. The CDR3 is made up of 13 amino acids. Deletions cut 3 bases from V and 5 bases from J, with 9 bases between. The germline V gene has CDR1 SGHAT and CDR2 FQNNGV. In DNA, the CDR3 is TGTGCCAGCAGCTTCGGACCCGGAGATACGCAGTATTTT. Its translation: CASSFGPGDTQYF. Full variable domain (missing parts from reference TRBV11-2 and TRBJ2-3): EAGVAQSPRYKIIEKRQSVAFWCNPISGHATLYWYQQILGQGPKLLIQFQNNGVVDDSQLPKDRFSAERLKGVDSTLKIQPAKLEDSAVYLCASSFGPGDTQYFGPGTRLTVL.

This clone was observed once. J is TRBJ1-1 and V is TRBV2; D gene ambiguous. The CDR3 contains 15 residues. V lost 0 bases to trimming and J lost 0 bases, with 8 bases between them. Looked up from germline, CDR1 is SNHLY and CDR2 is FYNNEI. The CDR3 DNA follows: TGTGCCAGCAGTGAAGCGGAACGGATGAACACTGAAGCTTTCTTT. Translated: CASSEAERMNTEAFF. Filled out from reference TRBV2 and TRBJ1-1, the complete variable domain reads EPEVTQTPSHQVTQMGQEVILRCVPISNHLYFYWYRQILGQKVEFLVSFYNNEISEKSEIFDDQFSVERPDGSNFTLKIRSTKLEDSAMYFCASSEAERMNTEAFFGQGTRLTVV.

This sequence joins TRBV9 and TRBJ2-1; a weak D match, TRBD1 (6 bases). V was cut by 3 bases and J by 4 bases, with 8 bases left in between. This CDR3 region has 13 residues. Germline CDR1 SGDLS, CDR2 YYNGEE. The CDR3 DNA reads TGTGCCAGCAGCGCTACAGGGTACAATGAGCAGTTCTTC. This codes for CASSATGYNEQFF.

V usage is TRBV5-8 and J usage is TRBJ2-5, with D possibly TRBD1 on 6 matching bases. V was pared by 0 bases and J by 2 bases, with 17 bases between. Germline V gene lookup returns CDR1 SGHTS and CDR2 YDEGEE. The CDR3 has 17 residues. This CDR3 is CASSLVFGDTVQETQYF. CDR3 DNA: TGTGCCAGCAGCTTGGTATTCGGGGACACTGTACAAGAGACCCAGTACTTC.

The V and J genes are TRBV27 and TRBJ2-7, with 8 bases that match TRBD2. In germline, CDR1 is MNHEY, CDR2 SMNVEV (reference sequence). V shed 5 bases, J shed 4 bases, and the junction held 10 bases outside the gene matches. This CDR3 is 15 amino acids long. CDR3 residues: CASSRSGGPLYEQYF. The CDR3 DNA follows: TGTGCCAGCAGTAGGTCGGGAGGGCCCCTTTACGAGCAGTACTTC.

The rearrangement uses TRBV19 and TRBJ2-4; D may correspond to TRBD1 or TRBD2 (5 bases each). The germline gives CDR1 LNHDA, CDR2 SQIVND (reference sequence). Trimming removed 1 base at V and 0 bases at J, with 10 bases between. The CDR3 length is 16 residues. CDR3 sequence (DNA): TGTGCCAGTAGTATAGTCTCGGGGCTAGCCAAAAACATTCAGTACTTC. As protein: CASSIVSGLAKNIQYF.

The CDR3 coding sequence is TGTGCCAGCAGCTTGGCGAGCGAGCAGTACTTC. This codes for CASSLASEQYF. V usage is TRBV5-5 and J usage is TRBJ2-7; D remains unclear. CDR1 SGHKS and CDR2 YYEKEE come from the germline V gene (reference sequence). The CDR3 covers 11 residues. V was clipped by 0 bases and J by 6 bases, with 4 bases between them.

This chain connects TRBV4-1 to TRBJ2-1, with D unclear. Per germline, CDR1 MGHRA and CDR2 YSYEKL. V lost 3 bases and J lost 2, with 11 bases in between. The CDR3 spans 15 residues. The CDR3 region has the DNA TGCGCCAGCAGCCAGGTTCTAGGTACCTACAATGAGCAGTTCTTC. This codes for CASSQVLGTYNEQFF.

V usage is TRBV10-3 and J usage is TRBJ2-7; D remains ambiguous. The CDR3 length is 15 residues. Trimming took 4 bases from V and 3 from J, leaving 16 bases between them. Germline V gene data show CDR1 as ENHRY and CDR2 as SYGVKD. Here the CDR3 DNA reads TGTGCCATCAGTGTGAAGGGAACCTCTAGCTACGAGCAGTACTTC. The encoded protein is CAISVKGTSSYEQYF.

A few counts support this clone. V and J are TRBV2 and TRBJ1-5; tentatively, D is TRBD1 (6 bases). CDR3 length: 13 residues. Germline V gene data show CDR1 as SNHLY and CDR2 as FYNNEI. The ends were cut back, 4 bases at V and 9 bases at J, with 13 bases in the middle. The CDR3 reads CASSGGGRGPQHF. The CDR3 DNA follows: TGTGCCAGCAGTGGAGGGGGGAGAGGGCCCCAGCATTTT. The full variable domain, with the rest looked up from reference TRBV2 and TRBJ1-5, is EPEVTQTPSHQVTQMGQEVILRCVPISNHLYFYWYRQILGQKVEFLVSFYNNEISEKSEIFDDQFSVERPDGSNFTLKIRSTKLEDSAMYFCASSGGGRGPQHFGDGTRLSIL.

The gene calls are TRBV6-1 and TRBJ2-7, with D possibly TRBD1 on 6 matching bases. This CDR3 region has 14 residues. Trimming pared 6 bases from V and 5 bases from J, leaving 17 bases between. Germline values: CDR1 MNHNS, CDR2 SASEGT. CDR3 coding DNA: TGTGCCAGCAGCAAAAAAGGGGGTCTCGACGAGCAGTACTTC. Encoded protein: CASSKKGGLDEQYF.

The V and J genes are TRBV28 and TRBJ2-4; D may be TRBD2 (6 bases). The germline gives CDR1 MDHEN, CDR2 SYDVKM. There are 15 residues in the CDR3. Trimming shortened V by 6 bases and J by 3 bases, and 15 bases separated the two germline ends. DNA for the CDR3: TGTGCCAGCAGCGACTCAGGGACTTTCAAAAACATTCAGTACTTC. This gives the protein CASSDSGTFKNIQYF.

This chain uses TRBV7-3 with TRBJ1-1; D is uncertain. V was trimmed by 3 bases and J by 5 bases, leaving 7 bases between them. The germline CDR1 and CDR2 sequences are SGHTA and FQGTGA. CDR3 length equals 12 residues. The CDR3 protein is CASSFGLTEAFF. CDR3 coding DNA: TGTGCCAGCAGCTTCGGCTTAACTGAAGCTTTCTTT.

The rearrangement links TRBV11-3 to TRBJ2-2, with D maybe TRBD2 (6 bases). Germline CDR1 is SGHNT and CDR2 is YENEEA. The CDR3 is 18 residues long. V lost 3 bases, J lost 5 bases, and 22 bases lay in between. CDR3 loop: CASSLGLASQFGTGELFF. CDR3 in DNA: TGTGCCAGCAGCTTGGGACTGGCCAGCCAATTTGGGACCGGGGAGCTGTTTTTT.